This T cell receptor (beta chain) was captured by sequencing in a study of lymphopenia after photon versus proton radiotherapy. Study conclusions and caveats: A bigger post-nadir fall in TCR diversity correlated inversely with survival time in deceased patients. Proton therapy kept repertoires fairly stable, unlike photons, which gained effector/memory cells. Only patients who died were analyzed for survival; proton advantage is unproven. Oligoclonal CD8+ Temra expansion after nadir drove photon patients' diversity drop.

The protocol was immunoSEQ multiplex PCR, while the TCRdb copy is restricted to in-frame clones and leaves out a portion. The sample holds over 25,000 clones, over 80% seen once. As to this clone: Its antigen is unknown.

The CDR3 extends over 17 amino acids. Germline V CDR1 and CDR2: KGHSH, LQKENI. With 3 bases clipped from V and 0 bases from J, the junction kept 8 bases outside the gene matches. Specimen: peripheral blood, collected from a patient treated with proton-based radiotherapy. The receptor was derived from a woman aged 55-69 years with cholangiocarcinoma. Some clones in this sample may be carry-over from other donors' samples. The chain employs TRBV18 and TRBJ2-1; TRBD2 matches at 7 bases. The chain's CDR3 is CASSPVLGGSSYNEQFF. The DNA for the CDR3 is TGTGCCAGCTCACCCGTTTTAGGCGGGAGCTCCTACAATGAGCAGTTCTTC.